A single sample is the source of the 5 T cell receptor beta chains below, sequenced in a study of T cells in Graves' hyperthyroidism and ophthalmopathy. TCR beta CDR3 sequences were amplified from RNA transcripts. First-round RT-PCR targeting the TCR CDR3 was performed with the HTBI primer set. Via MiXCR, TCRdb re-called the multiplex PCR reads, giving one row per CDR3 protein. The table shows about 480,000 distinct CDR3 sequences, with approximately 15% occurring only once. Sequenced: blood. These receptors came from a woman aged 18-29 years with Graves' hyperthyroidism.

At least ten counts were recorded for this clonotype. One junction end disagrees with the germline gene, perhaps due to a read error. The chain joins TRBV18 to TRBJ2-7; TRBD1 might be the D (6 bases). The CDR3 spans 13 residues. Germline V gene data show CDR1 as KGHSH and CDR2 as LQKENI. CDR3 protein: CASSRDNSYEQYF. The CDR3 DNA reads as TGTGCCAGCTCACGGGACAACTCCTACGAGCAATACTTC.

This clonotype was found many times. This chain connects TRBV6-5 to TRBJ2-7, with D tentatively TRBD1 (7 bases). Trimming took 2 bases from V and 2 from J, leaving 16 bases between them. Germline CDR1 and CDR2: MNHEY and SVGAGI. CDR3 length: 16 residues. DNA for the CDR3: TGTGCCAGCAGTTACGGAGGGGGCAGGGGAACCTACGAGCAGTACGTC. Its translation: CASSYGGGRGTYEQYV.

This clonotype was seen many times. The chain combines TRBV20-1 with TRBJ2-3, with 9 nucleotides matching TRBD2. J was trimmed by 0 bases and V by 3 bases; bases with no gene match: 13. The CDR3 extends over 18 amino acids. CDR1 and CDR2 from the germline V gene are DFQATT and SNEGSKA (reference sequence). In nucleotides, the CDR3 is TGCAGTGCTAGTAATCCTAGCGGGAAGTATCTGAGCACAGATACGCAGTATTTT. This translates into CSASNPSGKYLSTDTQYF.

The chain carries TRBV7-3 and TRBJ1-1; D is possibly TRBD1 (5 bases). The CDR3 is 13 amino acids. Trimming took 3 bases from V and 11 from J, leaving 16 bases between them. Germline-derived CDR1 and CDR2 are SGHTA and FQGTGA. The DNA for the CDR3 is TGTGCCAGCAGCTTGGACGGTAGAGGGGCGGCTTTCTTT. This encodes CASSLDGRGAAFF.

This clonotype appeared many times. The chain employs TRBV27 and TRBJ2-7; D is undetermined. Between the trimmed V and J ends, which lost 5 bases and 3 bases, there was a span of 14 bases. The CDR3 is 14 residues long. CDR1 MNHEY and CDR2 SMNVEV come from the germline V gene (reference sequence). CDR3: CASSPSSGGYEQYV. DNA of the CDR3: TGTGCCAGCAGTCCCTCATCGGGCGGCTACGAGCAGTACGTC.